This record covers a single T cell receptor beta chain. Its antigen remains unidentified. Sequenced by immunoSEQ multiplex PCR; TCRdb stores in-frame clones only, minus some. Of approximately 110,000 clones listed, 85% to 95% were seen once; the top ten hold 1% to 1.5%. Germline V gene data show CDR1 as SGHAT and CDR2 as FQNNGV. V was trimmed by 10 bases and J by 0 bases, leaving 16 bases between them. The CDR3 runs 15 residues. The sample is drawn from a study of cytomegalovirus exposure and HLA in healthy donors. General study points: A later analysis found first-cohort TCR clusters tended to co-occur in the 90 to 150 validation repertoires.

Sequencing was performed on PBMCs. This receptor was taken from a woman under 30 in good health and CMV-seronegative. The chain recombines TRBV11-2 with TRBJ1-3, with D possibly matching TRBD1 (5 bases). CDR3 sequence: CATKGSFSSGNTIYF. CDR3 in DNA: TGTGCCACCAAGGGGTCCTTTAGCTCTGGAAACACCATATATTTT.